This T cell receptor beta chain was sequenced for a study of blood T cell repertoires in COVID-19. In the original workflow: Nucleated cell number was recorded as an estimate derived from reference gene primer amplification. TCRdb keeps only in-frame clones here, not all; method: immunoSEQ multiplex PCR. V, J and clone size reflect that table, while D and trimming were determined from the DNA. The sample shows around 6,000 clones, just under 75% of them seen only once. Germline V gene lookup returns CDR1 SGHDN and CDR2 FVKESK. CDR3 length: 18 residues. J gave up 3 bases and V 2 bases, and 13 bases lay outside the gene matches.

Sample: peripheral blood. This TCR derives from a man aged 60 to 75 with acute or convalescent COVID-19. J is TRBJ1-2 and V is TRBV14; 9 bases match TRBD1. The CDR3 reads CASSQPGPNRGLDYGYTF. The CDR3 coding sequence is TGTGCCAGCAGCCAACCTGGGCCAAACAGGGGGCTAGACTATGGCTACACCTTC.